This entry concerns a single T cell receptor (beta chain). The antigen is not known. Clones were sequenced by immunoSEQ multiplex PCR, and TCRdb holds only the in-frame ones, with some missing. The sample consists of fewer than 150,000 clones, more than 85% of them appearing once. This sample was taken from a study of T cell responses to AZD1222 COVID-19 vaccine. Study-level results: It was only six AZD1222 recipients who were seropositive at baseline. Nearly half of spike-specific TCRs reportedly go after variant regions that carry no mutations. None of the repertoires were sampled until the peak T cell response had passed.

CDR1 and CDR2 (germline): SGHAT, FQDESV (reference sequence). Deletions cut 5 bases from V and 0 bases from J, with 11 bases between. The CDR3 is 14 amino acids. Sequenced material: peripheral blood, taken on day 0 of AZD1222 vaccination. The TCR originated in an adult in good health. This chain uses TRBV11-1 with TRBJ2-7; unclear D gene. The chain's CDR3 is CASSVQTDSYEQYF. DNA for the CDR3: TGTGCCAGCAGCGTTCAGACTGACTCCTACGAGCAGTACTTC.